What follows are 10 T cell receptor beta chains derived from one specimen sequenced in a study of shared clonotypes between healthy human individuals. TCRdb keeps only in-frame clones here, not all; method: immunoSEQ multiplex PCR. In the table there are some 2,400,000 clones, approximately 96% of which are singletons. Sequencing was carried out using naive CD4+ T cells sorted from blood. Subset noted: CD45RA+ positively selected. The source of these receptors is a young man in good health.

A remark on this clone: Other DNA variants within this sample encode the same CDR3. The chain carries TRBV5-1 and TRBJ2-1; 7 bases are a match to TRBD1. Germline lookup yields CDR1 SGHRS and CDR2 YFSETQ. The CDR3 sequence is 14 residues long. Trimming removed 0 bases from V and 4 bases from J; junction bases left unmatched: 1. The CDR3 bases are TGCGCCAGCAGCTTGGGGGACAGTTACAATGAGCAGTTCTTC. It yields the protein CASSLGDSYNEQFF.

This sequence joins TRBV19 and TRBJ1-1; tentative D call: TRBD1 (5 bases). The CDR3 runs 14 residues. Germline values: CDR1 LNHDA, CDR2 SQIVND (reference sequence). V shed 4 bases and J shed 0 bases, with 9 bases lying between them. The CDR3 nucleotides read TGTGCCAGTAGTAGGGGACCGCTGAACACTGAAGCTTTCTTT. Amino acid sequence: CASSRGPLNTEAFF.

This clone appeared a single time. The gene calls are TRBV5-6 and TRBJ2-5; D unclear. Trimming stripped 5 bases from V and 5 bases from J, with 13 bases between. CDR3 length: 13 residues. Germline lookup yields CDR1 SGHDT and CDR2 YYEEEE. The CDR3 sequence: CASRFWARETQYF. For the CDR3, the DNA is TGTGCCAGCAGATTCTGGGCCCGGGAGACCCAGTACTTC. Full variable domain (missing parts from reference TRBV5-6 and TRBJ2-5): DAGVTQSPTHLIKTRGQQVTLRCSPKSGHDTVSWYQQALGQGPQFIFQYYEEEERQRGNFPDRFSGHQFPNYSSELNVNALLLGDSALYLCASRFWARETQYFGPGTRLLVL.

This chain uses TRBV29-1 with TRBJ2-7; 9 nucleotides align to TRBD1. The CDR3 loop spans 13 amino acids. V gave up 7 bases and J gave up 3 bases; unmatched junction bases: 7. The germline gives CDR1 SQVTM, CDR2 ANQGSEA. CDR3 coding DNA: TGCAGCGCGGAAACAGGGGGCCGCTACGAGCAGTACTTC. Translated, it gives CSAETGGRYEQYF.

The chain links TRBV19 to TRBJ2-2; TRBD2 might be the D (5 bases). The CDR3 is made up of 14 amino acids. The germline V gene encodes CDR1 LNHDA and CDR2 SQIVND (reference sequence). Trimming cost V 7 bases and J 1 base, with 10 bases left between them. DNA of the CDR3: TGTGCCAGTACTTCCGGGGTGAACACCGGGGAGCTGTTTTTT. Translating it yields CASTSGVNTGELFF.

The chain uses TRBV7-2 and TRBJ2-7; TRBD1 aligns across 9 bases. The germline V gene has CDR1 SGHTA and CDR2 FQGNSA. The CDR3 covers 15 residues. Germline trimming cut 5 bases from V and 3 bases from J; bases unmatched to any gene: 8. CDR3: CASSPPNRGLYEQYF. For the CDR3, the DNA is TGTGCCAGCAGCCCCCCGAACAGGGGGCTCTACGAGCAGTACTTC.

The J gene is TRBJ2-7, the V gene TRBV29-1, with D tentatively TRBD1 (6 bases). The V gene's germline CDR1 is SQVTM and CDR2 ANQGSEA. V was clipped by 6 bases and J by 2 bases, with 17 bases between them. This CDR3 is built from 14 residues. CDR3 residues: CSVSQPGHTYEQYF. The CDR3 DNA sequence: TGCAGCGTCTCCCAACCGGGACACACCTACGAGCAGTACTTC.

The chain links TRBV29-1 to TRBJ2-7; 10 bases fit TRBD1. The germline CDR1 and CDR2 sequences are SQVTM and ANQGSEA. The CDR3 length is 15 residues. The V gene end was trimmed by 6 bases and the J gene end by 0 bases; junction bases not matched to a gene: 8. The CDR3 bases are TGCAGCGTGACCAAGACAGGGGGCAGCTCCTACGAGCAGTACTTC. It specifies CSVTKTGGSSYEQYF.

The chain couples TRBV19 to TRBJ1-5, with no clear D. The CDR3 is made up of 13 amino acids. V was clipped by 7 bases and J by 2 bases, with 9 bases between them. Looked up from germline, CDR1 is LNHDA and CDR2 is SQIVND (reference sequence). CDR3 sequence (DNA): TGTGCCAGTACCACCTACGGCAATCAGCCCCAGCATTTT. Translated, it gives CASTTYGNQPQHF.

The genes are TRBV18 and TRBJ2-2; 7 bases fit TRBD2. CDR1 is KGHSH and CDR2 is LQKENI in the germline V gene. The V gene end was trimmed by 5 bases and the J gene end by 7 bases; junction bases not matched to a gene: 10. CDR3 length: 15 amino acids. CDR3 region: CASSATQVAGGELFF. CDR3 in DNA: TGTGCCAGCTCAGCAACTCAAGTAGCGGGCGGGGAGCTGTTTTTT.